This entry describes one T cell receptor beta chain. Its antigen is still unknown. The data were produced by immunoSEQ multiplex PCR, yet TCRdb's version contains in-frame clones alone and is incomplete. The data show about 41,000 clones, with about 90% seen just once and roughly 2.5% held by the top ten. These data belong to a study of T cells in localized non-small cell lung cancer. Findings of the study overall: Clonality of T cells reached its maximum in uninvolved adjacent lung, surpassing tumor. A median of about 60 of the top 100 tumor clones appeared in adjacent lung, which was paired and uninvolved. Heterogeneity stays possible, as sequencing covered only one tumor region. A denser population of T cells in blood accompanied longer overall survival.

CDR1 SGHRS and CDR2 YFSETQ come from the germline V gene. Trimming at V came to 5 bases and at J to 6 bases, leaving 0 bases not matched to a gene. The CDR3 has 14 residues. The receptor was isolated from a female donor of 60 years or more with stage I squamous cell lung carcinoma. The chain has TRBV5-1 and TRBJ2-1; 15 nucleotides agree with TRBD2. The specimen comprised peripheral blood, sampled before any cancer treatment. The CDR3 coding sequence is TGCGCCAGCAGGGGACTAGCGGGAGGCAATGAGCAGTTCTTC. Protein: CASRGLAGGNEQFF. The whole variable domain, remainder taken from reference TRBV5-1 and TRBJ2-1, is KAGVTQTPRYLIKTRGQQVTLSCSPISGHRSVSWYQQTPGQGLQFLFEYFSETQRNKGNFPGRFSGRQFSNSRSEMNVSTLELGDSALYLCASRGLAGGNEQFFGPGTRLTVL.